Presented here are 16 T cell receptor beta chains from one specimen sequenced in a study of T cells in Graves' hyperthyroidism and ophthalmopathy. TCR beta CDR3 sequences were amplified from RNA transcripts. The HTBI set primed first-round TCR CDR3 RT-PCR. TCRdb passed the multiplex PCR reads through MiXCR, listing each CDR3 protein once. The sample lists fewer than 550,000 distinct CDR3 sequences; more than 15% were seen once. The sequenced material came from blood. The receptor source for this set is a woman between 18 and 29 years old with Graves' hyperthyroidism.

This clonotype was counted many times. Written as DNA, the CDR3 is TGTGCCAGCAGCAGGGGCCCGGTGGGCTACGAGCAGTACTTC. Translation: CASSRGPVGYEQYF. The chain recombines TRBV7-9 with TRBJ2-7; D possibly corresponds to TRBD1 (5 bases). V shed 5 bases and J shed 3 bases, with 14 bases lying between them. Germline V gene data show CDR1 as SEHNR and CDR2 as FQNEAQ (reference sequence). The CDR3 is 14 amino acids.

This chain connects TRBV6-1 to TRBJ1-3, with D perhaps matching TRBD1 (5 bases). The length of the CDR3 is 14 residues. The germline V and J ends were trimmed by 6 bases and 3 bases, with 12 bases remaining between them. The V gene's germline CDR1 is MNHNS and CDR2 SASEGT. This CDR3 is CASSMGVNGNTIYF. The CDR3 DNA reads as TGTGCCAGCAGCATGGGGGTAAATGGAAACACCATATATTTT.

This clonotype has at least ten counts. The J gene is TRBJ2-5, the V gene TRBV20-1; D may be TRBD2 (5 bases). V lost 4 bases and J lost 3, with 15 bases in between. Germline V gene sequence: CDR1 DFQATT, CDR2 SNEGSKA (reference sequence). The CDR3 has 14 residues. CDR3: CSATLASRKETQYF. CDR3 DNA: TGCAGTGCTACCCTAGCTAGTAGAAAAGAGACCCAGTACTTC.

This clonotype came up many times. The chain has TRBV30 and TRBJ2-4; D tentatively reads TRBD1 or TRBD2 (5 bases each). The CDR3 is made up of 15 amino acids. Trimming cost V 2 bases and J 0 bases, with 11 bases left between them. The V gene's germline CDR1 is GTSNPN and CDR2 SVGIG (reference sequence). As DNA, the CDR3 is TGTGCCTGGAGTTTCGGGACCGGAGCCAAAAACATTCAGTACTTC. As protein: CAWSFGTGAKNIQYF.

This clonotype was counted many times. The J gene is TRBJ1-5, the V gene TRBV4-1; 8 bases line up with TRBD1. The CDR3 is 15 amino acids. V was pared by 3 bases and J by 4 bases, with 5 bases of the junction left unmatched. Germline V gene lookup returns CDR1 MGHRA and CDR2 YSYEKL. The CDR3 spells CASSHGWTGNQPQHF. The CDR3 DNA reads TGCGCCAGCAGCCATGGCTGGACAGGGAATCAGCCCCAGCATTTT.

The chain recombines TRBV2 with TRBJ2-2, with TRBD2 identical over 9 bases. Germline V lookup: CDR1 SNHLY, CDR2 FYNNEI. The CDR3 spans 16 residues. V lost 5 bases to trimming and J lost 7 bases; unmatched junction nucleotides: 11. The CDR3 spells CASSSWRGGRDGELFF. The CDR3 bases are TGTGCCAGCAGTTCTTGGCGGGGGGGCCGGGACGGGGAGCTGTTTTTT.

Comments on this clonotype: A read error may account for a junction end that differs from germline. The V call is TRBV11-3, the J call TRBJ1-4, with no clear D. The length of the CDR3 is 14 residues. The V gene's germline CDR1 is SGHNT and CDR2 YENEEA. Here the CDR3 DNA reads TGTGCCAGCAGCTTAATAGGGCAGAGTGAAAAACTGTCTTTT. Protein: CASSLIGQSEKLSF.

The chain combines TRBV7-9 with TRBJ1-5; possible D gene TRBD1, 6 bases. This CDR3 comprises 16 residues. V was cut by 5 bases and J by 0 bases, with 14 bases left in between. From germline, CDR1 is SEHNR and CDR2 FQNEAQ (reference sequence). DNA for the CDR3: TGTGCCAGCAGCCCTCTGACAGGCAATAGCAATCAGCCCCAGCATTTT. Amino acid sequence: CASSPLTGNSNQPQHF.

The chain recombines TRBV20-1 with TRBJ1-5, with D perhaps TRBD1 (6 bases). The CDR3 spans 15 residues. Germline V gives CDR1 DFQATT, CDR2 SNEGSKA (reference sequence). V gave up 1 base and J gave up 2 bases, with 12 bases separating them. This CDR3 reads CSARVGGAGNQPQHF. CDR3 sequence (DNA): TGCAGTGCTAGAGTTGGGGGGGCGGGCAATCAGCCCCAGCATTTT.

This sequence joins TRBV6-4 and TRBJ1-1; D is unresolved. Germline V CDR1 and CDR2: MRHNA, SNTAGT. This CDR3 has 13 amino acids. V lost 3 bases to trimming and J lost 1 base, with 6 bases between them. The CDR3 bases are TGTGCCAGCAGTGATACACCGAACACTGAAGCTTTCTTT. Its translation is CASSDTPNTEAFF.

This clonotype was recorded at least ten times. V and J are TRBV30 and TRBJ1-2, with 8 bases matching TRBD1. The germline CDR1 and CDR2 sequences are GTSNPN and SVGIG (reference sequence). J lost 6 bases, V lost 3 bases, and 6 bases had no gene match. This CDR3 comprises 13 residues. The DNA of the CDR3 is TGTGCCTGGAGCCGGACAGGGTGGGATGGCTACACCTTC. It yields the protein CAWSRTGWDGYTF.

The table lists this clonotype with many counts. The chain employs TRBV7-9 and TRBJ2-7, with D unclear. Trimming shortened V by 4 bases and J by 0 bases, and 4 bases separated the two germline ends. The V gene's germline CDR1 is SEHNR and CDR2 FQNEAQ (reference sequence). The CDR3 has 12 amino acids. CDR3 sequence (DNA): TGTGCCAGCAGCTCGTTCTCCTACGAGCAGTACTTC. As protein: CASSSFSYEQYF.

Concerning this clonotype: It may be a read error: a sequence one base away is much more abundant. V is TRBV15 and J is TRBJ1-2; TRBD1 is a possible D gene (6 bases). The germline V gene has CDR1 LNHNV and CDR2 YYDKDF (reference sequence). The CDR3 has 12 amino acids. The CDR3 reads CGTSRGTNGYTF. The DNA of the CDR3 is TGTGGCACCAGCAGGGGCACGAATGGCTACACCTTC.

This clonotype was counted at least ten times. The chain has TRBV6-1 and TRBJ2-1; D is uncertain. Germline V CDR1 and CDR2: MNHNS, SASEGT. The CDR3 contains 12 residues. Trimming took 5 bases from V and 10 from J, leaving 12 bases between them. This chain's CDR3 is CASSYDGSEQFF. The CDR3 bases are TGTGCCAGCAGTTACGATGGGTCCGAGCAGTTCTTC.

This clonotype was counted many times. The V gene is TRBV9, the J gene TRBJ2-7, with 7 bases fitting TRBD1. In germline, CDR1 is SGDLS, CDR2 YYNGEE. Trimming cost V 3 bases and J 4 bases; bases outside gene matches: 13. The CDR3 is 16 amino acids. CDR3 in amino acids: CASSGGEQGTKYEQYF. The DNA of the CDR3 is TGTGCCAGCAGCGGAGGGGAACAGGGGACAAAATACGAGCAGTACTTC.

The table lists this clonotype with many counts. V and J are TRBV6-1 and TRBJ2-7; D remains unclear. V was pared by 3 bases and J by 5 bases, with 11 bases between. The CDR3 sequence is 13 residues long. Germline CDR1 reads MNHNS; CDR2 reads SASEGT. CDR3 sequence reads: CASSEHRHDEQYF. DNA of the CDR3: TGTGCCAGCAGTGAGCACAGACACGACGAGCAGTACTTC.